The rows below give T cell receptor beta chains drawn from one sample of a study of blood T cell repertoires in COVID-19. Some clones are missing from TCRdb's copy, which holds only in-frame ones; the method was immunoSEQ multiplex PCR. The profile shows about 130,000 clones, approximately 87% of them singletons. Sequencing was carried out using peripheral blood. The receptors shown here come from a man in his 70s with active COVID-19. Each CDR3 is given with its conserved first and last residue. A D gene is named only where the DNA matches it firmly. Clone size is stated in some rows and not others, as once, few, many or a class when expanded.

clone size: -; D gene: TRBD1; J gene: TRBJ1-5; V gene: TRBV28; CDR3 protein: CASSLGQGASNQPQHF; CDR3 DNA: TGTGCCAGCAGTCTCGGACAGGGGGCTAGCAATCAGCCCCAGCATTTT
clone size: -; D gene: TRBD1; J gene: TRBJ2-2; V gene: TRBV5-1; CDR3 protein: CASIESGQGNTGELFF; CDR3 DNA: TGCGCCAGCATTGAGTCAGGACAGGGAAACACCGGGGAGCTGTTTTTT
clone size: -; D gene: -; J gene: TRBJ2-1; V gene: TRBV9; CDR3 protein: CASSYLGGTYNEQFF; CDR3 DNA: TGTGCCAGCAGCTACCTGGGCGGGACCTACAATGAGCAGTTCTTC
clone size: -; D gene: TRBD1; J gene: TRBJ1-2; V gene: TRBV3-1/TRBV3-2; CDR3 protein: CASSQDLWGQQDGYTF; CDR3 DNA: TGTGCCAGCAGCCAAGATTTATGGGGACAGCAGGATGGCTACACCTTC
clone size: -; D gene: -; J gene: TRBJ2-1; V gene: TRBV19; CDR3 protein: CASSPLGGDSYNEQFF; CDR3 DNA: TGTGCCAGTAGCCCCCTAGGGGGAGATTCCTACAATGAGCAGTTCTTC
clone size: -; D gene: TRBD1; J gene: TRBJ2-7; V gene: TRBV5-1; CDR3 protein: CASTPGTGVQMEQYF; CDR3 DNA: TGCGCCAGCACCCCGGGGACAGGGGTTCAGATGGAGCAGTACTTC
clone size: -; D gene: -; J gene: TRBJ2-2; V gene: TRBV28; CDR3 protein: CASSLRTGELFF; CDR3 DNA: TGTGCCAGCAGTTTACGCACCGGGGAGCTGTTTTTT
clone size: -; D gene: -; J gene: TRBJ2-7; V gene: TRBV10-3; CDR3 protein: CATGGQLWEQYF; CDR3 DNA: TGTGCCACCGGAGGCCAGCTCTGGGAGCAGTACTTC
clone size: -; D gene: -; J gene: TRBJ2-7; V gene: TRBV28; CDR3 protein: CATSQGGEQYF; CDR3 DNA: TGTGCCACTTCGCAGGGGGGTGAGCAGTACTTC
clone size: -; D gene: TRBD2; J gene: TRBJ2-1; V gene: TRBV5-8; CDR3 protein: CASSLPSSGRGFRNEQFF; CDR3 DNA: TGTGCCAGCAGCTTGCCCTCTAGCGGGAGAGGTTTCAGGAATGAGCAGTTCTTC
clone size: -; D gene: TRBD1; J gene: TRBJ1-5; V gene: TRBV28; CDR3 protein: CASTRTDRVGQPQHF; CDR3 DNA: TGTGCCAGCACCCGAACCGACAGGGTGGGTCAGCCCCAGCATTTT
clone size: -; D gene: TRBD1; J gene: TRBJ1-4; V gene: TRBV3-1/TRBV3-2; CDR3 protein: CASSLTGGREKLFF; CDR3 DNA: TGTGCCAGCAGCCTAACAGGGGGCAGGGAAAAACTGTTTTTT
clone size: -; D gene: -; J gene: TRBJ1-1; V gene: TRBV4-2; CDR3 protein: CASSQDGRVGTEAFF; CDR3 DNA: TGTGCCAGCAGCCAAGATGGCCGGGTCGGCACTGAAGCTTTCTTT
clone size: -; D gene: TRBD2; J gene: TRBJ2-7; V gene: TRBV5-1; CDR3 protein: CASSSGSKGPSGRTHEQYF; CDR3 DNA: TGCGCCAGCAGCTCTGGTTCGAAAGGGCCCAGCGGGAGAACCCACGAGCAGTACTTC
clone size: -; D gene: TRBD1; J gene: TRBJ2-7; V gene: TRBV5-5; CDR3 protein: CASSPLDRVGNEQYF; CDR3 DNA: TGTGCCAGCAGCCCCCTCGACAGGGTGGGGAACGAGCAGTACTTC
clone size: -; D gene: -; J gene: TRBJ1-1; V gene: TRBV3-1/TRBV3-2; CDR3 protein: CASSQDQIYPAFF; CDR3 DNA: TGTGCCAGCAGCCAAGATCAGATTTACCCAGCTTTCTTT
clone size: -; D gene: TRBD2; J gene: TRBJ2-7; V gene: TRBV27; CDR3 protein: CASGGPSGNSYEQYF; CDR3 DNA: TGTGCCAGCGGGGGCCCTAGCGGGAATTCCTACGAGCAGTACTTC
clone size: -; D gene: -; J gene: TRBJ1-1; V gene: TRBV12-3/TRBV12-4; CDR3 protein: CASRSQGYTEAFF; CDR3 DNA: TGTGCCAGCAGGTCCCAGGGTTACACTGAAGCTTTCTTT
clone size: -; D gene: TRBD1; J gene: TRBJ2-7; V gene: TRBV5-8; CDR3 protein: CASTKRGPSYEQYF; CDR3 DNA: TGTGCCAGCACCAAAAGGGGGCCTTCCTACGAGCAGTACTTC
clone size: -; D gene: -; J gene: TRBJ2-5; V gene: TRBV6-5; CDR3 protein: CALTQGGETQYF; CDR3 DNA: TGTGCCTTAACCCAGGGGGGCGAGACCCAGTACTTC
clone size: -; D gene: -; J gene: TRBJ2-2; V gene: TRBV19; CDR3 protein: CASSIGQVKRTGELFF; CDR3 DNA: TGTGCCAGTAGTATAGGACAGGTGAAGCGGACCGGGGAGCTGTTTTTT
clone size: once; D gene: -; J gene: TRBJ2-7; V gene: TRBV15; CDR3 protein: CATSARQGPYEQYF; CDR3 DNA: TGTGCCACCAGCGCCCGCCAGGGCCCCTACGAGCAGTACTTC
clone size: -; D gene: TRBD2; J gene: TRBJ2-3; V gene: TRBV9; CDR3 protein: CASSQLTSGSLTDTQYF; CDR3 DNA: TGTGCCAGCAGCCAATTGACTAGCGGGAGCCTCACAGATACGCAGTATTTT
clone size: -; D gene: TRBD1; J gene: TRBJ2-3; V gene: TRBV19; CDR3 protein: CARIQGAITDTQYF; CDR3 DNA: TGTGCCAGAATACAGGGGGCCATTACAGATACGCAGTATTTT
clone size: -; D gene: TRBD1; J gene: TRBJ1-4; V gene: TRBV9; CDR3 protein: CASSVSGTGGKLFF; CDR3 DNA: TGTGCCAGCAGCGTATCCGGGACAGGGGGAAAACTGTTTTTT
clone size: -; D gene: -; J gene: TRBJ2-7; V gene: TRBV5-4; CDR3 protein: CASSLSRNSYEQYF; CDR3 DNA: TGTGCCAGCAGCTTGTCCAGAAACTCCTACGAGCAGTACTTC
clone size: -; D gene: -; J gene: TRBJ2-5; V gene: TRBV24-1; CDR3 protein: CATSDLVGGETQYF; CDR3 DNA: TGTGCCACCAGTGATTTAGTGGGAGGAGAGACCCAGTACTTC
clone size: few; D gene: -; J gene: TRBJ1-2; V gene: TRBV5-6; CDR3 protein: CASSLRTPTMGYTF; CDR3 DNA: TGTGCCAGCAGCCTGCGGACACCCACAATGGGCTACACCTTC
clone size: once; D gene: -; J gene: TRBJ2-3; V gene: TRBV5-4; CDR3 protein: CASSPRAGGGTDTQYF; CDR3 DNA: TGTGCCAGCAGCCCCCGGGCCGGAGGGGGCACAGATACGCAGTATTTT
clone size: -; D gene: TRBD2; J gene: TRBJ2-5; V gene: TRBV7-3; CDR3 protein: CASSPAGGETQYF; CDR3 DNA: TGTGCCAGCAGCCCTGCCGGGGGGGAGACCCAGTACTTC
clone size: -; D gene: -; J gene: TRBJ1-2; V gene: TRBV7-9; CDR3 protein: CASSPRQGSGYTF; CDR3 DNA: TGTGCCAGCAGCCCAAGGCAGGGATCTGGCTACACCTTC
clone size: -; D gene: -; J gene: TRBJ1-5; V gene: TRBV28; CDR3 protein: CATHSNQPQHF; CDR3 DNA: TGTGCCACCCATAGCAATCAGCCCCAGCATTTT
clone size: -; D gene: -; J gene: TRBJ1-2; V gene: TRBV10-1; CDR3 protein: CASSESGTPYGYTF; CDR3 DNA: TGCGCCAGCAGTGAGTCCGGGACTCCATATGGCTACACCTTC
clone size: -; D gene: TRBD1; J gene: TRBJ2-5; V gene: TRBV24-1; CDR3 protein: CATSDRTGLETQYF; CDR3 DNA: TGTGCCACCAGTGACAGGACAGGGCTGGAGACCCAGTACTTC
clone size: -; D gene: -; J gene: TRBJ2-3; V gene: TRBV6-2/TRBV6-3; CDR3 protein: CASSSLLPTDTQYF; CDR3 DNA: TGTGCCAGCAGTTCACTACTTCCCACAGATACGCAGTATTTT
clone size: -; D gene: TRBD2; J gene: TRBJ2-1; V gene: TRBV2; CDR3 protein: CASKEGLAIYNEQFF; CDR3 DNA: TGTGCCAGCAAGGAGGGACTAGCGATTTACAATGAGCAGTTCTTC
clone size: -; D gene: TRBD2; J gene: TRBJ2-7; V gene: TRBV5-4; CDR3 protein: CASSRGSGSSYEQYF; CDR3 DNA: TGTGCCAGCAGCCGTGGGAGCGGGAGCTCCTACGAGCAGTACTTC
clone size: -; D gene: TRBD1; J gene: TRBJ2-7; V gene: TRBV11-2; CDR3 protein: CASSLVPDREGEQYF; CDR3 DNA: TGTGCCAGCAGCTTAGTTCCGGACAGGGAAGGAGAGCAGTACTTC
clone size: -; D gene: -; J gene: TRBJ1-6; V gene: TRBV2; CDR3 protein: CASSGWTTDNSPLHF; CDR3 DNA: TGTGCCAGCAGTGGTTGGACAACTGATAATTCACCCCTCCACTTT
clone size: -; D gene: -; J gene: TRBJ2-3; V gene: TRBV5-1; CDR3 protein: CASSDRRGATDTQYF; CDR3 DNA: TGCGCCAGCAGCGACCGCAGGGGGGCCACAGATACGCAGTATTTT
clone size: -; D gene: TRBD2; J gene: TRBJ2-3; V gene: TRBV19; CDR3 protein: CASSISGGDTQYF; CDR3 DNA: TGTGCCAGTAGTATTAGCGGGGGAGATACGCAGTATTTT
clone size: -; D gene: TRBD1; J gene: TRBJ2-3; V gene: TRBV9; CDR3 protein: CASSAVGQGGTDTQYF; CDR3 DNA: TGTGCCAGCAGCGCCGTGGGACAGGGAGGGACAGATACGCAGTATTTT
clone size: -; D gene: TRBD1; J gene: TRBJ2-7; V gene: TRBV10-3; CDR3 protein: CAISKGQEVYEQYF; CDR3 DNA: TGTGCCATCAGTAAGGGACAGGAAGTCTACGAGCAGTACTTC
clone size: once; D gene: -; J gene: TRBJ2-7; V gene: TRBV13; CDR3 protein: CASSPPTSAYEQYF; CDR3 DNA: TGTGCCAGCAGCCCACCGACTAGTGCCTACGAGCAGTACTTC
clone size: -; D gene: -; J gene: TRBJ1-1; V gene: TRBV2; CDR3 protein: CASSEGQPRSAAFF; CDR3 DNA: TGTGCCAGCAGTGAAGGACAGCCACGGTCTGCAGCTTTCTTT
clone size: -; D gene: TRBD1; J gene: TRBJ1-5; V gene: TRBV6-2/TRBV6-3; CDR3 protein: CASSYRTGGRGNQPQHF; CDR3 DNA: TGTGCCAGCAGTTATAGGACAGGGGGCAGGGGCAATCAGCCCCAGCATTTT
clone size: -; D gene: -; J gene: TRBJ2-7; V gene: TRBV2; CDR3 protein: CASSEALRGGDEQYF; CDR3 DNA: TGTGCCAGCAGTGAAGCGCTTCGAGGGGGGGACGAGCAGTACTTC
clone size: -; D gene: TRBD2; J gene: TRBJ2-1; V gene: TRBV9; CDR3 protein: CASSVGGLAGTNEQFF; CDR3 DNA: TGTGCCAGCAGCGTAGGGGGACTAGCGGGTACGAATGAGCAGTTCTTC
clone size: -; D gene: TRBD2; J gene: TRBJ2-2; V gene: TRBV2; CDR3 protein: CASRGDYSTGELFF; CDR3 DNA: TGTGCCAGCAGGGGGGACTATAGCACCGGGGAGCTGTTTTTT